This paragraph covers one TCR beta chain sequence. The CDR3 has 13 residues. Trimming took 5 bases from V and 6 from J, leaving 11 bases between them. Authors' processing steps: For nucleated cells, counts were estimated from reference gene primer amplification. Data came from immunoSEQ multiplex PCR; TCRdb stores just in-frame clones and leaves some out. Clone size and the V and J calls come from that table; the DNA yielded D and trimming. The sample carries 270,000 or so clones, about 89% recorded once. The source of the sample is a study of blood T cell repertoires in COVID-19. As for the study in general: Samples came from the United States, Italy and Spain, spanning acute and convalescent COVID-19. In each case, the material was cDNA or gDNA derived from T cells, B-cell-depleted T cells, or PBMCs.

The chain employs TRBV12-3 or TRBV12-4 and TRBJ2-1; D ambiguous. The sequence derives from a man in his forties with active or convalescent COVID-19. What was sequenced was peripheral blood. CDR3 coding DNA: TGTGCCAGCAGTCCCAAGTCCAGCAATGAGCAGTTCTTC. Protein product: CASSPKSSNEQFF.